This paragraph reports one T cell receptor (beta chain). This specimen comes from a study of blood T cell repertoires in COVID-19. Study-level information: PBMCs, B-cell-depleted T cells, or T cells provided the cDNA or gDNA that made up the material.

Clones were read by immunoSEQ multiplex PCR, and TCRdb kept only the in-frame ones, dropping some. The repertoire holds fewer than 200,000 clones, with around four fifths as singletons. Material for sequencing was peripheral blood. The sequence was collected from a man in his sixties or seventies with active or convalescent COVID-19.

CDR3 sequence (DNA): TGTGCCAGCAGGGTGTCGGGGGGACATCAGCCCCAGCATTTT. It is translated as CASRVSGGHQPQHF. The chain employs TRBV2 and TRBJ1-5; D might be TRBD1 (5 bases). CDR1 is SNHLY, CDR2 FYNNEI, per germline. Trimming took 6 bases from V and 5 from J, leaving 14 bases between them. The CDR3 runs to 14 residues.